The clone carrying this TCR beta chain was counted only a few times. Other DNA sequences in the same sample also yield this CDR3. The data derive from a study of CD8+ T cells in alopecia areata. RNA extraction was followed by reverse transcription into cDNA, which acted as the sequencing template. Some clones are missing from TCRdb's copy, which holds only in-frame ones; the method was immunoSEQ multiplex PCR. Of fewer than 150,000 clones in the sample, 45% to 60% were seen once. This CDR3 is 14 amino acids long. CDR1 is SEHNR and CDR2 is FQNEAQ in the germline V gene (reference sequence). Between the trimmed V and J ends, which lost 1 base and 4 bases, there was a span of 11 bases.

The starting material was CD4+ T cells sorted from blood, obtained at week 0. The receptor comes from a human donor with alopecia areata. This rearrangement joins TRBV7-9 to TRBJ2-7; possible D gene TRBD1, 5 bases. The CDR3 here is CASSLDRSSYEQYF. The CDR3 nucleotides are TGTGCCAGCAGCTTAGACAGGAGTTCTTACGAGCAGTACTTC.